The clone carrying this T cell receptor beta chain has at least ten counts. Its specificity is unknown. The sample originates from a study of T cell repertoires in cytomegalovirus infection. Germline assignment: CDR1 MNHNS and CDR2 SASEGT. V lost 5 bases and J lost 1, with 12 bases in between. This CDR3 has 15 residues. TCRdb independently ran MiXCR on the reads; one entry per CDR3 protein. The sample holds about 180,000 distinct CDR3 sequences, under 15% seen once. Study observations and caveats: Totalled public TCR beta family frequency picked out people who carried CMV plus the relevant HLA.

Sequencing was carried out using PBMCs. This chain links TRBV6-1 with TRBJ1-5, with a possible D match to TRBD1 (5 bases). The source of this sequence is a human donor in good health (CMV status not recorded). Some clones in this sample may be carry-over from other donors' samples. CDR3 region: CASSWGGSSNQPQHF. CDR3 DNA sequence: TGTGCCAGCAGTTGGGGGGGTTCCAGCAATCAGCCCCAGCATTTT.